The rows below give T cell receptor beta chains drawn from one sample of a study of blood T cell repertoires in COVID-19. The assay was immunoSEQ multiplex PCR, and TCRdb's table has in-frame clones only and misses some. The table has 100,000 to 150,000 clones, roughly 69% seen once. The sequencing input was peripheral blood. The receptors were sampled from a woman in her seventies with acute or convalescent COVID-19. Each CDR3 is given with its conserved first and last residue. The order of the fields is V gene, D gene, CDR3 length, clone size, J gene, CDR3 protein, CDR3 DNA. A D gene is named only where the DNA matches it firmly. Only some rows state a clone size, as once, few, many or a class for expanded clones.

>TRBV24-1|-|14|-|TRBJ2-5
CATSDPGLQETQYF
TGTGCCACCAGTGATCCAGGGTTACAAGAGACCCAGTACTTC
>TRBV11-2|TRBD1|15|-|TRBJ1-5
CASSQYRGKDQPQHF
TGTGCCAGCAGCCAATACAGGGGAAAGGATCAGCCCCAGCATTTT
>TRBV5-1|-|16|-|TRBJ1-1
CASSRGASLGNTEAFF
TGCGCCAGCAGCCGGGGGGCGAGCTTGGGGAACACTGAAGCTTTCTTT
>TRBV19|TRBD1|13|-|TRBJ1-2
CASSLTGALGYTF
TGTGCCAGTAGCCTCACAGGGGCCTTAGGCTACACCTTC
>TRBV5-1|-|14|many|TRBJ1-2
CASSFRGPPEGYTF
TGCGCCAGCAGCTTCAGGGGCCCTCCCGAGGGCTACACCTTC
>TRBV11-2|TRBD1|15|-|TRBJ2-5
CASSSHPQGKETQYF
TGTGCCAGCAGCTCGCACCCACAGGGGAAGGAGACCCAGTACTTC
>TRBV15|TRBD1|15|-|TRBJ1-4
CATSNGTGFNEKLFF
TGTGCCACCAGCAACGGGACAGGATTTAATGAAAAACTGTTTTTT
>TRBV3-1/TRBV3-2|TRBD1|15|-|TRBJ2-3
CASSITGASTDTQYF
TGTGCCAGCAGCATCACAGGGGCTAGCACAGATACGCAGTATTTT
>TRBV30|-|12|-|TRBJ1-1
CAWARGNTEAFF
TGTGCCTGGGCTAGGGGGAACACTGAAGCTTTCTTT
>TRBV19|-|14|few|TRBJ2-7
CASSIGPVPYEQYF
TGTGCCAGTAGTATTGGCCCTGTCCCCTACGAGCAGTACTTC
>TRBV2|-|15|many|TRBJ1-5
CASSPDTAGNQPQHF
TGTGCCAGCAGTCCGGACACCGCCGGCAATCAGCCCCAGCATTTT
>TRBV19|-|15|-|TRBJ2-2
CASSRVSANTGELFF
TGTGCCAGTAGTAGGGTCAGCGCTAACACCGGGGAGCTGTTTTTT
>TRBV11-2|-|13|-|TRBJ2-2
CASSAANTGELFF
TGTGCCAGCAGCGCGGCGAACACCGGGGAGCTGTTTTTT
>TRBV6-2/TRBV6-3|-|15|-|TRBJ1-2
CASSYRQDSYYGYTF
TGTGCCAGCAGTTACCGTCAGGACAGTTACTATGGCTACACCTTC
>TRBV15|-|14|-|TRBJ2-3
CATSSLSQGDTQYF
TGTGCCACCAGCAGTCTTTCCCAGGGGGATACGCAGTATTTT
>TRBV13|TRBD1|13|-|TRBJ1-5
CASSQGAKQPQHF
TGTGCCAGCAGCCAGGGGGCTAAGCAGCCCCAGCATTTT
>TRBV2|-|13|-|TRBJ1-2
CASTPRGGDGYTF
TGTGCCAGCACTCCCCGGGGGGGGGATGGCTACACCTTC